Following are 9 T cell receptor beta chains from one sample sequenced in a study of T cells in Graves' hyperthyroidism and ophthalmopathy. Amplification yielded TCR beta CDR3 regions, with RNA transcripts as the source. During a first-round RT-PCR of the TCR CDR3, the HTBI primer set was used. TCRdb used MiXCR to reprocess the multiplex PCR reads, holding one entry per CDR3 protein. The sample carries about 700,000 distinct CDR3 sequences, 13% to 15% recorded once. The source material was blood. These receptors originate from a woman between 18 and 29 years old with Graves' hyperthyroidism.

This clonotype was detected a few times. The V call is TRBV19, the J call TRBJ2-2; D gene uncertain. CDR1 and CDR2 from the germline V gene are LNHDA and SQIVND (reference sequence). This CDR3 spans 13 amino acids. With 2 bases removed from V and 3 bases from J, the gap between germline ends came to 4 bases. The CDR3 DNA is TGTGCCAGTAGTATACGGTACACCGGGGAGCTGTTTTTT. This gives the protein CASSIRYTGELFF.

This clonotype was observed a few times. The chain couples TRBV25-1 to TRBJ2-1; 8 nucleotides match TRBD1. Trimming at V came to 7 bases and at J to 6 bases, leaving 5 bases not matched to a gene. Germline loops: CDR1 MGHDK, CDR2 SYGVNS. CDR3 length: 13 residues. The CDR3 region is CASIGQGPNEQFF. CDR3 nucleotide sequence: TGTGCCAGCATAGGACAGGGCCCCAATGAGCAGTTCTTC.

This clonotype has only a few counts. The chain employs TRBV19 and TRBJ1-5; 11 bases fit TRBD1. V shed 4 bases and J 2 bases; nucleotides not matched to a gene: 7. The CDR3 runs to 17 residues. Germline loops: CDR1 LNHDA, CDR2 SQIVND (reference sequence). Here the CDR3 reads CASSTGQGAQGNQPQHF. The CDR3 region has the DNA TGTGCCAGTAGTACCGGACAGGGGGCGCAGGGCAATCAGCCCCAGCATTTT. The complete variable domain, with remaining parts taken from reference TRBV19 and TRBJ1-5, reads DGGITQSPKYLFRKEGQNVTLSCEQNLNHDAMYWYRQDPGQGLRLIYYSQIVNDFQKGDIAEGYSVSREKKESFPLTVTSAQKNPTAFYLCASSTGQGAQGNQPQHFGDGTRLSIL.

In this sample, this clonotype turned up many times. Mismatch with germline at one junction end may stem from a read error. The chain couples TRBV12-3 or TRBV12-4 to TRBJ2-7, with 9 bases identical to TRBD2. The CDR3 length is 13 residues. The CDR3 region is CASSLAGVYEQYF. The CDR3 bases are TGTGCCAGCAGCTTAGCGGGAGTCTACGAGCAGTACTTC.

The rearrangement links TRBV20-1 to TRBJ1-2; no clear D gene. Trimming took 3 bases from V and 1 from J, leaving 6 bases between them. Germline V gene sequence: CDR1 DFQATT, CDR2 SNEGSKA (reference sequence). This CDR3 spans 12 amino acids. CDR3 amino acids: CSARDGNYGYTF. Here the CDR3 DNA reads TGCAGTGCTAGGGACGGTAACTATGGCTACACCTTC.

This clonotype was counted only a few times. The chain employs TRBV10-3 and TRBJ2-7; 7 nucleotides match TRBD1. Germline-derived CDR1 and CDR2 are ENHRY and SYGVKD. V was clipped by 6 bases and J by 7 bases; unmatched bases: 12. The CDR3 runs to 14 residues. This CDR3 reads CAISDTRPGGEQYF. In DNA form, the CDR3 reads TGTGCCATCAGCGACACCAGACCAGGGGGAGAGCAGTACTTC.

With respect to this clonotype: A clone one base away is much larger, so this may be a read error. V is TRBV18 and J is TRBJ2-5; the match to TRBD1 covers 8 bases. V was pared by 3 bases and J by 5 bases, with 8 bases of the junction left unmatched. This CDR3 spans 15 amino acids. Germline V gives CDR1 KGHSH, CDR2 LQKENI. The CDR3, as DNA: TGTGCCAGCTCACCTGGCCAGGGGGCCTTGGAGACCCAGTACTTC. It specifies CASSPGQGALETQYF.

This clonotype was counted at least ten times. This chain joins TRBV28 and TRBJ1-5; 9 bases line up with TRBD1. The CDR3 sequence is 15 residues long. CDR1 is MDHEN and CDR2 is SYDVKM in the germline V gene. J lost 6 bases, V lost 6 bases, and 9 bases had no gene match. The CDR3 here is CASSSLTGGGQPQHF. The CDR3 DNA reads TGTGCCAGCAGCTCACTCACAGGGGGCGGTCAGCCCCAGCATTTT.

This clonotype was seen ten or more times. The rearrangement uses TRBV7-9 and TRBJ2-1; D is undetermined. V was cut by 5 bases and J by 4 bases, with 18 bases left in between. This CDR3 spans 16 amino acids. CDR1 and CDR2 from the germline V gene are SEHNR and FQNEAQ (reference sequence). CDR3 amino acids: CASSPRRADLYNEQFF. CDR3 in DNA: TGTGCCAGCAGCCCCCGAAGGGCGGATCTTTACAATGAGCAGTTCTTC.